A selection of T cell receptor beta chains follows, all from one sample in a study of blood T cell repertoires in COVID-19. The protocol was immunoSEQ multiplex PCR, while the TCRdb copy is restricted to in-frame clones and leaves out a portion. The sample includes 200,000 to 250,000 clones, around 80% of them seen just once. The source material was peripheral blood. The receptors derive from a woman aged 70 to 79 with acute or convalescent COVID-19. Both conserved end residues are part of each CDR3. The order of the fields is CDR3 length, V gene, J gene, CDR3 protein.

>12|TRBV6-5|TRBJ1-6
CASRTGVSPLHF
>16|TRBV3-1/TRBV3-2|TRBJ1-4
CASSRGRVRHDEKLFF
>14|TRBV27|TRBJ2-5
CASRGSRVQETQYF
>14|TRBV24-1|TRBJ2-1
CATMRAGPYNEQFF
>15|TRBV19|TRBJ1-5
CASTLSGYSNQPQHF
>13|TRBV7-6|TRBJ2-1
CASSPTRSRGWFF
>11|TRBV28|TRBJ2-4
CASSDPSIQYF
>16|TRBV7-8|TRBJ2-3
CASSLSAGGSTDTQYF
>17|TRBV7-2|TRBJ2-3
CASSFMGGGSFADTQYF
>13|TRBV29-1|TRBJ2-7
CSVTGTSEYEQYF
>14|TRBV27|TRBJ2-5
CASSLGTSGETQYF
>15|TRBV7-2|TRBJ1-1
CASRKHTGAETEAFF
>16|TRBV10-1|TRBJ2-7
CASSDPRTSGSPEQYF
>18|TRBV7-6|TRBJ2-5
CASSLGGTSGSRLETQYF
>13|TRBV7-9|TRBJ2-7
CASSLKPISEQYF
>13|TRBV2|TRBJ1-1
CASSDETGTEAFF
>14|TRBV3-1/TRBV3-2|TRBJ1-2
CASSQGSSLYGYTF
>14|TRBV19|TRBJ2-7
CASSLMYRAYEQYF
>14|TRBV5-1|TRBJ1-2
CASSTGQGDYGYTF
>16|TRBV5-1|TRBJ1-6
CASSLVPGGWTSPLHF
>15|TRBV2|TRBJ2-1
CASSVGLAGANEQFF
>15|TRBV5-5|TRBJ2-7
CASSLQGARSYEQYF
>13|TRBV24-1|TRBJ2-3
CATRGQGTDTQYF
>15|TRBV7-9|TRBJ1-1
CASSVGTGGVTEAFF
>15|TRBV9|TRBJ2-1
CASSVIPSGMDEQFF
>14|TRBV6-5|TRBJ1-6
CASSSGLQGSPLHF
>14|TRBV9|TRBJ2-3
CASSAMTGSDTQYF
>14|TRBV9|TRBJ1-2
CASSATTGNYGYTF
>14|TRBV18|TRBJ2-7
CASSPLAGVYEQYF
>14|TRBV10-1|TRBJ1-1
CASSGGTGGTEAFF
>16|TRBV15|TRBJ1-1
CATSRDPPGRNTEAFF
>12|TRBV18|TRBJ2-1
CASSPIGQEQFF
>15|TRBV2|TRBJ2-5
CASRERTGRFATQYF
>13|TRBV29-1|TRBJ2-3
CSVAPTSTDTQYF
>17|TRBV19|TRBJ2-4
CASSIGRGREAKNIQYF
>12|TRBV3-1/TRBV3-2|TRBJ2-5
CASSGRGETQYF
>15|TRBV5-1|TRBJ1-6
CASSLSAGANSPLHF
>11|TRBV30|TRBJ1-1
CAWSESSGAFF
>12|TRBV25-1|TRBJ1-2
CASSLGVGGYTF
>14|TRBV9|TRBJ1-1
CASSVVGQNTEAFF
>16|TRBV27|TRBJ1-1
CASSNNGQGPNTEAFF
>13|TRBV18|TRBJ2-7
CASSRTATYEQYF
>11|TRBV2|TRBJ2-7
CASSGSYEQYF
>14|TRBV9|TRBJ1-6
CASSSEGGNSPLHF
>12|TRBV18|TRBJ2-5
CASSSERETQYF
>14|TRBV7-6|TRBJ1-5
CASSLGGGNQPQHF
>14|TRBV3-1/TRBV3-2|TRBJ1-1
CASSRVDLNTEAFF
>16|TRBV2|TRBJ1-5
CASRDRGGWSNQPQHF
>16|TRBV18|TRBJ1-2
CASSPVSGGTNYGYTF
>12|TRBV5-1|TRBJ2-3
CASRQTGDTQYF
>13|TRBV27|TRBJ1-1
CASSVNLNTEAFF
>13|TRBV28|TRBJ1-2
CAGSRGADYGYTF
>14|TRBV3-1/TRBV3-2|TRBJ1-1
CASSLGQMNTEAFF
>16|TRBV27|TRBJ2-7
CASSPQPGTGAHEQYF
>12|TRBV14|TRBJ1-1
CASSPLTAGAFF
>14|TRBV11-2|TRBJ2-1
CASSLASGRNEQFF
>15|TRBV28|TRBJ2-7
CASSSSLDTIYEQYF
>14|TRBV7-2|TRBJ2-7
CASSTSPGSYEQYF